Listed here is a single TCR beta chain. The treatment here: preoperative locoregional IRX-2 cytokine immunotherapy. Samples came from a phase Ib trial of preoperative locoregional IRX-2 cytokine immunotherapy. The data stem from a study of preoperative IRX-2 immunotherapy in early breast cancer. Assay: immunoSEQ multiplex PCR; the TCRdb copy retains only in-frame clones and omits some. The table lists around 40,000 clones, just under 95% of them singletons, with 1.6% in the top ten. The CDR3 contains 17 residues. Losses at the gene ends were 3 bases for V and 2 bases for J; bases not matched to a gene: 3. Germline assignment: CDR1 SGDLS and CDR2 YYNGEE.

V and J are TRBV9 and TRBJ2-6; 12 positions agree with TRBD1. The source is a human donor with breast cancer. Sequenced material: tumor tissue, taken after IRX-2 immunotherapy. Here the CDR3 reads CASSEGQGAAGANVLTF. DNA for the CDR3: TGTGCCAGCAGCGAGGGACAGGGGGCGGCTGGGGCCAACGTCCTGACTTTC.